Below are 27 T cell receptor beta chains sequenced from a single sample in a study of blood T cell repertoires in COVID-19. Assay: immunoSEQ multiplex PCR; the TCRdb copy retains only in-frame clones and omits some. The data contain 60,000 to 80,000 clones, about 85% of them singletons. The sample consisted of peripheral blood. The origin of the receptors is a man aged 45-60 years with COVID-19, enrolled during active disease.

V usage is TRBV5-1 and J usage is TRBJ2-7, with a tentative D call TRBD1 (6 bases). Looked up from germline, CDR1 is SGHRS and CDR2 is YFSETQ. CDR3 length: 15 residues. Trimming pared 0 bases from V and 6 bases from J, leaving 16 bases between. The CDR3 bases are TGCGCCAGCAGCTTGGAGACAGGCTTCCCGGGCGAGCAGTACTTC. This sequence encodes CASSLETGFPGEQYF.

V is TRBV10-1 and J is TRBJ2-2; TRBD1 matches at 10 bases. V shed 10 bases, J shed 5 bases, and the junction held 4 bases outside the gene matches. The length of the CDR3 is 13 residues. Germline CDR1 reads WNHNN; CDR2 reads SYGVQD (reference sequence). CDR3 residues: CAIRDRGTGELFF. CDR3 DNA: TGCGCCATTAGGGACAGGGGAACCGGGGAGCTGTTTTTT.

The chain combines TRBV7-9 with TRBJ2-7; the match to TRBD2 covers 12 bases. The V gene's germline CDR1 is SEHNR and CDR2 FQNEAQ (reference sequence). CDR3 length equals 16 residues. The V segment lost 4 bases and the J segment 0 bases; nucleotides outside the gene matches: 4. CDR3 nucleotides: TGTGCCAGCAGCTCCCTGACTAGCGGGAGCTCCTACGAGCAGTACTTC. Translation gives CASSSLTSGSSYEQYF.

The chain carries TRBV30 and TRBJ1-1, with D hard to call. The CDR3 extends over 11 amino acids. Germline V lookup: CDR1 GTSNPN, CDR2 SVGIG (reference sequence). V lost 7 bases and J lost 1, with 7 bases in between. The chain's CDR3 is CAFGRNTEAFF. The CDR3, as DNA: TGTGCCTTTGGGAGGAACACTGAAGCTTTCTTT.

The chain recombines TRBV6-5 with TRBJ2-1; 7 positions match TRBD1. The length of the CDR3 is 14 residues. V lost 6 bases, J lost 6 bases, and 8 bases stayed unmatched. Germline lookup yields CDR1 MNHEY and CDR2 SVGAGI. The CDR3 DNA reads TGTGCCAGCAGCCGCCGGGACAGCGTCAATGAGCAGTTCTTC. It codes for CASSRRDSVNEQFF.

This clone was seen a single time. The chain carries TRBV5-1 and TRBJ2-7; TRBD2 matches 8 bases. Germline V CDR1 and CDR2: SGHRS, YFSETQ. V lost 4 bases, J lost 0 bases, and 6 bases stayed unmatched. This CDR3 region has 15 residues. The CDR3 DNA sequence: TGCGCCAGCAGCCGGAGCGGGACTAGCTCCTACGAGCAGTACTTC. It encodes CASSRSGTSSYEQYF.

The chain uses TRBV19 and TRBJ2-6, with 7 bases matching TRBD1. The CDR3 is 17 residues long. Looked up from germline, CDR1 is LNHDA and CDR2 is SQIVND (reference sequence). V was pared by 5 bases and J by 4 bases, with 11 bases of the junction left unmatched. The DNA for the CDR3 is TGTGCCAGTAGTCCCGAGGGGGCGGGTACAGGGGCCAACGTCCTGACTTTC. Protein product: CASSPEGAGTGANVLTF.

V is TRBV18 and J is TRBJ1-5, with a possible D match to TRBD1 (5 bases). From germline, CDR1 is KGHSH and CDR2 LQKENI. Trimming took 0 bases from V and 5 from J, leaving 14 bases between them. The CDR3 sequence is 16 residues long. The CDR3 loop reads CASSPPWQGSDQPQHF. CDR3 bases: TGTGCCAGCTCACCACCGTGGCAGGGTAGTGATCAGCCCCAGCATTTT. The full variable domain, in which reference TRBV18 and TRBJ1-5 provide the parts outside the CDR3, is NAGVMQNPRHLVRRRGQEARLRCSPMKGHSHVYWYRQLPEEGLKFMVYLQKENIIDESGMPKERFSAEFPKEGPSILRIQQVVRGDSAAYFCASSPPWQGSDQPQHFGDGTRLSIL.

This chain connects TRBV28 to TRBJ2-1, with 13 bases that match TRBD2. Germline CDR1 is MDHEN and CDR2 is SYDVKM. J was trimmed by 10 bases and V by 5 bases; bases with no gene match: 11. The CDR3 is 16 amino acids. DNA for the CDR3: TGTGCCAGCAGTGATATAGGACTAGCGGGAGTGTGGGAGCAGTTCTTC. As protein: CASSDIGLAGVWEQFF.

The J gene is TRBJ2-5, the V gene TRBV7-3, with TRBD1 matching 7 bases. This CDR3 is built from 15 residues. Germline CDR1 reads SGHTA; CDR2 reads FQGTGA. J was trimmed by 4 bases and V by 0 bases; bases with no gene match: 5. CDR3 bases: TGTGCCAGCAGCTTAACGGCTGAGGGGGCAGAGACCCAGTACTTC. This encodes CASSLTAEGAETQYF.

The CDR3: CSASQGSNQPQHF. The CDR3 DNA is TGCAGTGCTAGTCAGGGAAGCAATCAGCCCCAGCATTTT. This sequence joins TRBV20-1 and TRBJ1-5; D perhaps matches TRBD1 (5 bases). The CDR3 extends over 13 amino acids. Between the trimmed V and J ends, which lost 3 bases and 1 base, there was a span of 7 bases. Germline V lookup: CDR1 DFQATT, CDR2 SNEGSKA (reference sequence).

The CDR3 nucleotides are TGTGCCTCCAGGGAGGCGGGCACCGGGGAGCTGTTTTTT. Amino acids: CASREAGTGELFF. V is TRBV30 and J is TRBJ2-2; D might be TRBD2 (6 bases). The germline V gene has CDR1 GTSNPN and CDR2 SVGIG (reference sequence). V shed 7 bases and J shed 4 bases, with 13 bases lying between them. The CDR3 is 13 amino acids.

This chain links TRBV2 with TRBJ2-5; weak D call: TRBD1 (6 bases). The CDR3 totals 12 residues. V lost 10 bases and J lost 3, with 12 bases in between. Germline V gene sequence: CDR1 SNHLY, CDR2 FYNNEI. CDR3 sequence (DNA): TGTGCCACCGGGACACAGAAAGAGACCCAGTACTTC. Residues: CATGTQKETQYF.

This clone came up a few times. This chain connects TRBV12-1 to TRBJ1-2; the table gives TRBD1 as D, unverified against the DNA. TRBV12-1 is assigned pseudogene status. The CDR3 is 16 amino acids. CDR3 in amino acids: CASSTLLDSPFYGYTF. As DNA, the CDR3 is TGTGCCAGCAGCACACTCCTGGACAGCCCCTTTTATGGCTACACCTTC.

The chain employs TRBV24-1 and TRBJ2-3; 9 bases agree with TRBD1. The CDR3 totals 14 residues. Germline-derived CDR1 and CDR2 are KGHDR and SFDVKD. V gave up 9 bases and J gave up 4 bases; unmatched junction bases: 7. CDR3 sequence: CATGGTGTSDTQYF. The CDR3 bases are TGTGCCACCGGAGGGACAGGGACTTCAGATACGCAGTATTTT.

A single count supports this clone. The chain employs TRBV27 and TRBJ2-1, with 14 nucleotides matching TRBD2. The germline gives CDR1 MNHEY, CDR2 SMNVEV (reference sequence). V lost 6 bases and J lost 9; bases outside the gene matches: 7. The CDR3 has 15 amino acids. The CDR3 protein is CASSYRLAGGTEQFF. CDR3 sequence (DNA): TGTGCCAGCAGCTACCGACTAGCGGGAGGGACTGAGCAGTTCTTC.

This chain joins TRBV19 and TRBJ1-1, with a tentative D call TRBD1 (6 bases). With 2 bases removed from V and 2 bases from J, the gap between germline ends came to 15 bases. The CDR3 covers 16 residues. Germline assignment: CDR1 LNHDA and CDR2 SQIVND (reference sequence). The CDR3 DNA reads as TGTGCCAGTAGTATAAGAGGGGGAGTTCGAAACACTGAAGCTTTCTTT. Translation: CASSIRGGVRNTEAFF.

The rearrangement uses TRBV27 and TRBJ2-1, with 9 bases identical to TRBD2. Germline CDR1 and CDR2: MNHEY and SMNVEV (reference sequence). V gave up 3 bases and J gave up 4 bases; unmatched junction bases: 4. This CDR3 comprises 15 residues. The CDR3 region is CASSFRAGGYNEQFF. Written as DNA, the CDR3 is TGTGCCAGCAGTTTCCGGGCGGGAGGGTACAATGAGCAGTTCTTC.

The chain links TRBV7-6 to TRBJ2-1; 10 nucleotides line up with TRBD2. V trimming: 0 bases; J trimming: 8 bases; junction bases outside the gene matches: 16. The CDR3 is made up of 19 amino acids. Germline CDR1 and CDR2: SGHVS and FNYEAQ. CDR3 residues: CASSLAFTASGSFKDEQFF. The DNA of the CDR3 is TGTGCCAGCAGCTTAGCGTTCACGGCTAGCGGGAGCTTTAAGGATGAGCAGTTCTTC.

Only one count was recorded for this clone. V usage is TRBV7-9 and J usage is TRBJ2-1; 10 positions match TRBD2. The CDR3 runs to 15 residues. Germline values: CDR1 SEHNR, CDR2 FQNEAQ (reference sequence). V lost 5 bases and J lost 9; bases outside the gene matches: 10. The CDR3 DNA reads as TGTGCCAGCAGCCCACCCACTAGCGGGAAGGGTGAGCAGTTCTTC. Translating gives CASSPPTSGKGEQFF.

This clone was counted a few times. The CDR3 nucleotides are TGCGCCAGCAGCTTGGCTTCAGGAATAAACACTGAAGCTTTCTTT. Protein: CASSLASGINTEAFF. The rearrangement joins TRBV5-1 to TRBJ1-1; D unresolved. Trimming left V 0 bases short and J 2 bases short, with 11 bases between. The CDR3 spans 15 residues. From germline, CDR1 is SGHRS and CDR2 YFSETQ.

This clone came up a few times. This chain links TRBV18 with TRBJ1-5; a weak D match, TRBD1 (5 bases). V was trimmed by 5 bases and J by 6 bases, leaving 14 bases between them. This CDR3 has 14 residues. Germline CDR1 and CDR2: KGHSH and LQKENI. CDR3 DNA: TGTGCCAGCTCATCTACAGGCGTTAGTCAGCCCCAGCATTTT. Protein: CASSSTGVSQPQHF.

The genes are TRBV24-1 and TRBJ2-1; 10 bases map to TRBD2. Germline-derived CDR1 and CDR2 are KGHDR and SFDVKD. The CDR3 loop spans 16 amino acids. V was pared by 3 bases and J by 7 bases, with 8 bases of the junction left unmatched. CDR3 region: CATSDRRGSGRNEQFF. Written as DNA, the CDR3 is TGTGCCACCAGTGATAGGAGGGGTAGCGGGAGGAATGAGCAGTTCTTC.

The chain employs TRBV3-1 (or the pseudogene TRBV3-2) and TRBJ2-7; 7 nucleotides line up with TRBD2. CDR3 size: 16 residues. J lost 4 bases, V lost 0 bases, and 9 bases had no gene match. From germline, CDR1 is LGHDT and CDR2 YNNKEL (reference sequence). The DNA of the CDR3 is TGTGCCAGCAGCCAAGATGAGAGCGGGATCGGGTACGAGCAGTACTTC. This encodes CASSQDESGIGYEQYF.

This chain links TRBV10-1 with TRBJ2-1; D possibly corresponds to TRBD2 (6 bases). The germline CDR1 and CDR2 sequences are WNHNN and SYGVQD (reference sequence). V lost 6 bases, J lost 8 bases, and 17 bases lay in between. The CDR3 consists of 14 residues. The CDR3 reads CASSDGGPVDEQFF. As DNA, the CDR3 is TGCGCCAGCAGCGACGGAGGGCCAGTGGATGAGCAGTTCTTC.

The CDR3 protein is CSARGYYEQYF. CDR3 nucleotide sequence: TGCAGTGCTAGAGGCTACTACGAGCAGTACTTC. The genes are TRBV20-1 and TRBJ2-7; the D is unclear. Germline lookup yields CDR1 DFQATT and CDR2 SNEGSKA (reference sequence). Trimming pared 1 base from V and 3 bases from J, leaving 4 bases between. The CDR3 runs to 11 residues.

J is TRBJ2-7 and V is TRBV11-1, with 7 bases matching TRBD2. Looked up from germline, CDR1 is SGHAT and CDR2 is FQDESV (reference sequence). J gave up 2 bases and V 3 bases, and 4 bases lay outside the gene matches. The CDR3 is 14 residues long. The chain's CDR3 is CASSFGRGTYEQYF. DNA of the CDR3: TGTGCCAGCAGCTTCGGGCGGGGGACCTACGAGCAGTACTTC.